The 10 T cell receptor beta chains presented below share a single source sample, sequenced in a study of blood T cell repertoires in COVID-19. Clones were read by immunoSEQ multiplex PCR, and TCRdb kept only the in-frame ones, dropping some. The sample lists some 110,000 clones; roughly nine tenths were seen once. The sequenced sample consisted of peripheral blood. The receptors shown here come from a human donor in a cohort sampled during active COVID-19.

The chain joins TRBV5-8 to TRBJ2-3; D is possibly TRBD1 (7 bases). Trimming removed 1 base from V and 5 bases from J, with 17 bases in between. Germline lookup yields CDR1 SGHTS and CDR2 YDEGEE. This CDR3 is 16 amino acids long. As DNA, the CDR3 is TGTGCCAGCAGCTTGAGGCGGGGACAGACACAAGATACGCAGTATTTT. It encodes CASSLRRGQTQDTQYF.

The chain combines TRBV5-6 with TRBJ1-1; TRBD1 aligns across 11 bases. Germline-derived CDR1 and CDR2 are SGHDT and YYEEEE. The CDR3 is 14 amino acids. V lost 2 bases to trimming and J lost 11 bases; unmatched junction nucleotides: 8. The CDR3 reads CASSLRDRGSSAFF. In DNA form, the CDR3 reads TGTGCCAGCAGCTTACGGGACAGGGGGAGCTCGGCTTTCTTT.

The table lists this clone with a count of one. The chain recombines TRBV28 with TRBJ2-7; no firm D call. The V gene lost 7 bases and the J gene lost 5 bases, with 21 bases spanning the gap. CDR3 length equals 15 residues. Germline assignment: CDR1 MDHEN and CDR2 SYDVKM. CDR3 sequence (DNA): TGTGCCAGCATCCCCCTCTGGGCCTCCCCCCACGAGCAGTACTTC. Translated, it gives CASIPLWASPHEQYF.

The V gene is TRBV5-6, the J gene TRBJ2-1; 12 positions match TRBD1. Germline-derived CDR1 and CDR2 are SGHDT and YYEEEE. Trimming took 4 bases from V and 9 from J; bases not matched to a gene: 2. The CDR3 loop spans 13 amino acids. CDR3 amino acids: CASSGTGGGEQFF. In DNA form, the CDR3 reads TGTGCCAGCAGCGGGACAGGGGGCGGTGAGCAGTTCTTC.

The V gene is TRBV6-2 or TRBV6-3, the J gene TRBJ2-1; D perhaps matches TRBD2 (6 bases). There are 13 residues in the CDR3. Per the germline V gene, CDR1 is MNHEY and CDR2 is SVGEGT. Trimming cost V 2 bases and J 6 bases, with 8 bases left between them. CDR3 sequence (DNA): TGTGCCAGCAGTTACGGGACTCTCAATGAGCAGTTCTTC. Translation: CASSYGTLNEQFF.

The gene calls are TRBV3-1 (or the pseudogene TRBV3-2) and TRBJ2-7, with 9 bases lining up with TRBD2. V shed 1 base, J shed 4 bases, and the junction held 17 bases outside the gene matches. The CDR3 spans 19 residues. The germline V gene has CDR1 LGHDT and CDR2 YNNKEL (reference sequence). In DNA form, the CDR3 reads TGTGCCAGCAGCCAAGGCTTGGGGGTAGCCGGGACTAGCTTATACGAGCAGTACTTC. This codes for CASSQGLGVAGTSLYEQYF.

This clone was recorded once. The rearrangement links TRBV5-1 to TRBJ2-5; 12 bases line up with TRBD1. Germline CDR1 SGHRS, CDR2 YFSETQ. The CDR3 length is 18 residues. Germline trimming cut 4 bases from V and 4 bases from J; bases unmatched to any gene: 14. This CDR3 reads CASSPRPGGTGGRETQYF. CDR3 coding DNA: TGCGCCAGCAGCCCGCGCCCCGGCGGGACAGGGGGCAGAGAGACCCAGTACTTC.

This chain connects TRBV19 to TRBJ2-7; 7 nucleotides line up with TRBD2. This CDR3 is 17 amino acids long. With V trimmed by 1 base and J by 3 bases, 12 bases remained unmatched. CDR1 and CDR2 from the germline V gene are LNHDA and SQIVND (reference sequence). The CDR3 region is CASSIAPLASGFYEQYF. The CDR3 nucleotides are TGTGCCAGTAGTATAGCGCCCCTGGCTAGCGGCTTCTACGAGCAGTACTTC.

This sequence joins TRBV5-1 and TRBJ2-5; a weak D match, TRBD2 (7 bases). Germline CDR1 is SGHRS and CDR2 is YFSETQ. The CDR3 contains 15 residues. Trimming removed 2 bases at V and 5 bases at J, with 16 bases between. CDR3 in amino acids: CASSFSSGGRETQYF. The DNA for the CDR3 is TGCGCCAGCAGCTTCAGTTCGGGGGGCCGGGAGACCCAGTACTTC.

This clone occurred once. In nucleotides, the CDR3 is TGTGCCAGCAGCCAAGTCTTAGGGGCAACTAATGAAAAACTGTTTTTT. It specifies CASSQVLGATNEKLFF. This rearrangement joins TRBV3-1 (or the pseudogene TRBV3-2) to TRBJ1-4; tentative D call: TRBD1 (5 bases). In germline, CDR1 is LGHDT, CDR2 YNNKEL (reference sequence). The germline V and J ends were trimmed by 1 base and 0 bases, with 9 bases remaining between them. This CDR3 comprises 16 residues.